The clone carrying this T cell receptor (beta chain) was seen a single time. Its antigen is currently unknown. The CDR3 has 11 amino acids. V was clipped by 8 bases and J by 5 bases, with 12 bases between them. Germline CDR1 DFQATT, CDR2 SNEGSKA (reference sequence). This sample is drawn from a study of blood T cells in healthy people across ages. Points from the study as a whole: Long-lived donors carried more naive CD4+ cells and greater diversity than aged donors. It was held that the diversity estimates obtained from one million T cells were underestimates.

A second PCR, run for roughly 7 to 12 cycles, used a sample-barcoded 5' primer plus a J-beta primer mix. TCRdb fed the 5' RACE reads into MiXCR, producing one record per CDR3 protein. The repertoire has about 800,000 distinct CDR3 sequences, roughly 64% of them found once; the top ten carry over 20%. The genes are TRBV20-1 and TRBJ2-5, with D unresolved. This TCR was sampled from a man aged 25 to 45 in good health. The sequenced sample consisted of blood. The CDR3 coding sequence is TGCAGTCCCCTTGGAGAGGAGACCCAGTACTTC. Its protein product is CSPLGEETQYF.